This T cell receptor beta chain was identified in a study of T-cell memory formation after mild COVID-19. TCR alpha and TCR beta cDNA libraries carrying sample barcodes and UMIs were produced by 5'RACE using constant-segment primers. Via MiXCR, TCRdb re-called the 5' RACE reads, giving one row per CDR3 protein. The sample has under 350,000 distinct CDR3 sequences; 15% to 20% are singletons. This clonotype was detected once. The antigen is unknown. Study results and caveats: Clonal second-wave expansions that peaked on day 37 had unconfirmed SARS-CoV-2 specificity.

What was sequenced was PBMCs or a T cell subset sorted from them (not recorded which). This receptor was obtained from a young man who had mild COVID-19 (a few samples of this study predate the infection). Cell type and time point are not known.

The CDR3 sequence is CASSPRMYGGKQYF. CDR3 sequence (DNA): TGTGCCAGCAGCCCCCGGATGTACGGGGGGAAGCAGTACTTC. The J gene is TRBJ2-7, the V gene TRBV7-6; TRBD2 aligns across 7 bases. V trimming: 5 bases; J trimming: 8 bases; junction bases outside the gene matches: 12. The CDR3 loop spans 14 amino acids. Germline CDR1 and CDR2: SGHVS and FNYEAQ.